This T cell receptor beta chain was documented in a study of neurological immune-mediated disorders. The cDNA was synthesized by 5'RACE incorporating 10-nucleotide random UMIs. Each CDR3 protein is one row after TCRdb ran MiXCR on the 5' RACE reads. The sample holds tens of thousands of distinct CDR3 sequences; around 5.3% are singletons and the top ten take approximately 1.5%. There are many counts of this clonotype. This sequence was found in a woman in her late teens or twenties with multiple sclerosis. The specimen was CD4+ T cells from blood.

The CDR3 here is CASSLGLGALVAQFF. The CDR3 DNA sequence: TGCGCCAGCAGCTTGGGGCTAGGGGCCCTAGTCGCGCAGTTCTTC. The J gene is TRBJ2-1, the V gene TRBV5-1, with a tentative D call TRBD1 (5 bases). The CDR3 is 15 amino acids. V lost 0 bases and J lost 12, with 19 bases in between. CDR1 and CDR2 (germline): SGHRS, YFSETQ.